Given below is one TCR beta chain in context. The antigen this receptor binds is unknown. No much larger clone is present one base from it, and per-base qualities are unavailable. The CDR3 regions of human TCRbeta chains were subjected to immunosequencing. As for how the authors treated the data: TCRs in the repertoires were matched against a reference library of SARS-CoV-2-specific TCRs that had been generated with the MIRA antigen-specificity platform. Breadth meant the fraction of unique TCRs that were SARS-CoV-2-associated, whereas depth meant the fraction of total T cells that were SARS-CoV-2-associated. Using the MIRA data, every spike-specific TCR was mapped to the spike region that the TCR reacted to and assigned to either a CD4 or a CD8 class. Log10-transformed breadth and depth values were compared by one-way ANOVA with Sidak's multiple comparisons tests. Held by TCRdb, this immuneACCESS table contains in-frame sequences only and omits some clones. Under half of the omission traces to an unresolved V gene where checked; the cause of the rest is unknown. V, J and clone size derive from that table, while D and trimming were established from the DNA sequence. This sample lists tens of thousands of clones; 90% were detected once. Approximately 40% of the sample lies in the top ten.

The time point tag for this specimen amounts to: about 28 days (+/-7) after the second vaccine dose. AZD1222 recipients with second doses at about 4 weeks or about 12 weeks were pooled, because spike-specific TCR depth and breadth did not differ between schedules. Vaccinee samples were obtained from the UK trials COV001 and COV002, which included a single-blind randomized controlled phase 2/3 trial of AZD1222 (ChAdOx1 nCoV-19) in healthy adults. Trial participant PBMC samples were collected at day 0 and day 28 after the second dose for TCRbeta chain sequencing. V is clipped by 2 bases and J by 7 bases, and the sequence between their germline boundaries is 11 bases long. From cysteine to phenylalanine, the CDR3 is 13 amino acids long. Only CDR3 DNA is held: 39 bases, read in frame from base 1. Reading the germline V gene (reference sequence) gives CDR1 LNHDA and CDR2 SQIVND. This sample is part of a study of T cell responses to AZD1222 COVID-19 vaccine (dated by TCRdb to the early 2020s). Looking at the study overall: TCR sequencing covered roughly 230 trial participants: 200 to 220 given two doses of AZD1222 and 26 given two doses of MenACWY control vaccine. Trial participants were enrolled by age into 18-55, 56-69 and 70-plus year subgroups, with approximately 150, 30 and 60 TCR-sequenced participants respectively.

General findings and caveats noted by the study authors: After two AZD1222 doses, spike-specific TCR breadth and depth were significantly higher than at day 0 and than in MenACWY recipients. Because no day 14 peak-response samples were available, the repertoires could be characterized only after the peak T cell response. Conclusions about previously exposed vaccinees were limited because only six or seven AZD1222 recipients were SARS-CoV-2 seropositive at baseline. The vaccine-associated CD4 TCRs covered the entire spike protein, and the dominant responses fell in regions 160-218 and 743-854. Epitopes outside the regions mutated in the B.1.351 and B.1.1.7 variants were reportedly recognized by nearly half of the unique spike-specific TCRs. Participants were mostly white British and included more females than males, and it was suggested by the authors that clonal diversity may have been underestimated. The 56-69-year group was small, and its depth increase did not reach significance, likely because of low power.

This material consisted of peripheral blood, taken 28 days after the second AZD1222 dose. The TCR comes from an adult who received the AZD1222 COVID-19 vaccine. The rearrangement combines TRBV19 with TRBJ1-1, with the identity of the D gene unclear. The DNA sequence is given as TGTGCCAGTAGTATAAAGCCGACATTTGAAGCTTTCTTT. It is translated as CASSIKPTFEAFF.